The rows below give T cell receptor beta chains drawn from one sample of a study of T cells after yellow fever vaccination. One entry per CDR3 protein, called by TCRdb with MiXCR from the 5' RACE reads. The repertoire includes under 200,000 distinct CDR3 sequences, approximately 10% of them detected once, and 30% to 45% sits in the top ten. Sequencing used CD8+ T cells sorted from PBMCs, obtained 15 days after the yellow fever booster vaccination. These receptors were taken from a man aged 18 to 29 who received the YFV17D yellow fever vaccine. CDR3s include the opening cysteine and the closing phenylalanine or tryptophan. Fields, in order: D gene, V gene, clone size, J gene, CDR3 protein, CDR3 DNA. D genes are given only for firm matches. For some rows the clone size is stated as once, few or many, or as a class when expanded; others skip it.

.	TRBV10-3	few	TRBJ2-2	CAISESASYTGELFF	TGTGCCATCAGTGAGTCGGCTAGCTACACCGGGGAGCTGTTTTTT
TRBD1	TRBV27	few	TRBJ1-1	CASSSPGQGMNTEAFF	TGTGCCAGCAGTTCGCCAGGACAGGGCATGAACACTGAAGCTTTCTTT
.	TRBV19	.	TRBJ1-1	CASSTGAGAEAFF	TGTGCCAGTAGTACAGGTGCCGGAGCTGAAGCTTTCTTT
.	TRBV6-2/TRBV6-3	few	TRBJ2-5	CASSYSPLDAEETQYF	TGTGCCAGCAGTTACTCGCCCTTGGACGCCGAAGAGACCCAGTACTTC
TRBD2	TRBV14	.	TRBJ2-1	CASSLSGLDNEQFF	TGTGCCAGCAGCCTTTCCGGACTAGACAATGAGCAGTTCTTC
.	TRBV9	few	TRBJ2-1	CASSIIHNEQFF	TGTGCCAGCAGCATAATCCACAATGAGCAGTTCTTC
.	TRBV6-2/TRBV6-3	few	TRBJ2-3	CASSYGSGDTQYF	TGTGCCAGCAGTTACGGTTCGGGAGATACGCAGTATTTT
.	TRBV3-1	few	TRBJ1-1	CASSHFYPGRENTEAFF	TGTGCCAGCAGCCATTTTTACCCGGGAAGGGAGAACACTGAAGCTTTCTTT
TRBD2	TRBV6-6	.	TRBJ2-1	CASSYGRGLASSEQFF	TGTGCCAGCAGTTACGGCCGGGGACTAGCGTCGTCTGAGCAGTTCTTC
TRBD1	TRBV4-1	.	TRBJ1-4	CASSLTGTGDEKLFF	TGCGCCAGCAGCCTCACCGGGACAGGGGACGAAAAACTGTTTTTT
TRBD2	TRBV7-9	.	TRBJ2-1	CASKGGLAKSSYNEQFF	TGTGCCAGCAAAGGCGGACTAGCGAAGAGCTCCTACAATGAGCAGTTCTTC
TRBD1	TRBV19	few	TRBJ2-1	CASRKLGDRGNEQFF	TGTGCCAGTAGGAAGCTGGGGGACAGGGGAAATGAGCAGTTCTTC
TRBD1	TRBV11-2	few	TRBJ2-5	CASTSFVRDRGEETQYF	TGTGCCAGCACCTCCTTTGTGAGGGACAGGGGGGAAGAGACCCAGTACTTC
TRBD1	TRBV7-9	few	TRBJ1-3	CASSFPRDSLNTIYF	TGTGCCAGCAGCTTCCCCCGGGACAGCCTAAACACCATATATTTT
TRBD1	TRBV6-5	.	TRBJ2-5	CASSYPRTGGQETQYF	TGTGCCAGCAGTTACCCGCGGACAGGGGGACAAGAGACCCAGTACTTC
.	TRBV28	.	TRBJ2-1	CATLTYNEQFF	TGTGCCACCCTGACCTACAATGAGCAGTTCTTC
.	TRBV4-1	.	TRBJ1-5	CASSQEGDFQPQHF	TGCGCCAGCAGCCAAGAGGGGGACTTCCAGCCCCAGCATTTT
.	TRBV29-1	few	TRBJ2-2	CSAAHGELFF	TGCAGCGCCGCCCACGGGGAGCTGTTTTTT
TRBD2	TRBV3-1	.	TRBJ2-1	CASSQVAGGTSSSYNEQFF	TGTGCCAGCAGCCAAGTTGCGGGGGGCACCTCGAGCTCCTACAATGAGCAGTTCTTC
.	TRBV4-3	many	TRBJ2-5	CASSQDGGAGETQYF	TGCGCCAGCAGCCAAGATGGCGGGGCCGGGGAGACCCAGTACTTC
.	TRBV5-6	many	TRBJ2-1	CASSLDSPNEQFF	TGTGCCAGCAGCTTGGACAGTCCCAATGAGCAGTTCTTC
TRBD1	TRBV9	.	TRBJ2-5	CASSVGTGEQETQYF	TGTGCCAGCAGCGTCGGGACAGGTGAACAAGAGACCCAGTACTTC
.	TRBV12-3/TRBV12-4	.	TRBJ1-1	CASSLGSLGTEAFF	TGTGCCAGCAGTTTGGGAAGTTTAGGGACTGAAGCTTTCTTT
.	TRBV4-1	few	TRBJ1-1	CASSQEPGNTEAFF	TGCGCCAGCAGCCAAGAGCCGGGGAACACTGAAGCTTTCTTT
TRBD1	TRBV11-2	.	TRBJ2-7	CASSLGGRARGPYEQYF	TGTGCCAGCAGCTTAGGCGGTCGTGCCAGGGGGCCCTACGAGCAGTACTTC
.	TRBV6-5	few	TRBJ2-1	CASSFTTDNEQFF	TGTGCCAGCAGTTTTACGACAGACAATGAGCAGTTCTTC
.	TRBV7-6	many	TRBJ2-7	CASSLGGTSYEQYF	TGTGCCAGCAGCTTAGGGGGCACGTCCTATGAGCAGTACTTC
.	TRBV20-1	few	TRBJ2-3	CSASGVRHDTQYF	TGCAGTGCTAGCGGAGTTCGGCATGATACGCAGTATTTT
.	TRBV5-4	few	TRBJ2-6	CASLFGPGANVLTF	TGTGCCAGCCTATTTGGGCCAGGGGCCAACGTCCTGACTTTC
TRBD1	TRBV7-9	.	TRBJ1-2	CASSPAGGYGYGYTF	TGTGCCAGCAGCCCTGCAGGGGGCTATGGCTATGGCTACACCTTC
TRBD2	TRBV5-1	few	TRBJ2-3	CASRKRGLTDTQYF	TGCGCCAGCAGGAAGCGGGGACTCACAGATACGCAGTATTTT
TRBD1	TRBV7-9	many	TRBJ2-5	CASGTVETQYF	TGTGCCAGTGGGACAGTGGAGACCCAGTACTTC
TRBD2	TRBV7-9	few	TRBJ2-3	CASSRPGGAEDTQYF	TGTGCCAGCAGCCGCCCCGGGGGGGCCGAAGATACGCAGTATTTT
.	TRBV6-6	many	TRBJ1-2	CASTDSYGYTF	TGTGCCAGCACAGACAGCTATGGCTACACCTTC
.	TRBV9	few	TRBJ2-7	CASSVEESPYEQYF	TGTGCCAGCAGCGTAGAGGAAAGCCCCTACGAGCAGTACTTC
.	TRBV14	.	TRBJ2-7	CASSFDPGRQYF	TGTGCCAGCAGCTTCGACCCTGGAAGGCAGTACTTC
TRBD2	TRBV4-2	many	TRBJ2-1	CASSPLNLAGEHNEQFF	TGTGCCAGCAGCCCCTTAAACCTAGCGGGGGAACACAATGAGCAGTTCTTC
.	TRBV6-2/TRBV6-3	.	TRBJ1-5	CASSYSGRDTSFNQPQHF	TGTGCCAGCAGTTACTCCGGTCGGGACACTTCTTTCAATCAGCCCCAGCATTTT
.	TRBV5-8	.	TRBJ2-1	CASFGVSYNEQFF	TGTGCCAGCTTCGGGGTTTCCTACAATGAGCAGTTCTTC
TRBD1	TRBV7-9	.	TRBJ1-5	CASSLGGGRQPQHF	TGTGCCAGCAGCTTAGGAGGGGGCCGACAGCCCCAGCATTTT
.	TRBV13	many	TRBJ1-3	CASSLGQGLEYSGNTIYF	TGTGCCAGCAGCTTAGGCCAGGGTTTGGAATACTCTGGAAACACCATATATTTT
.	TRBV13	.	TRBJ1-1	CASSEAGQNTEAFF	TGTGCCAGCAGCGAGGCCGGACAAAACACTGAAGCTTTCTTT
TRBD1	TRBV19	.	TRBJ2-2	CASSHRDRAVFF	TGTGCCAGTAGTCACCGGGACAGGGCGGTGTTTTTT
.	TRBV12-3/TRBV12-4	few	TRBJ2-1	CASSLLNRPADNEQFF	TGTGCCAGCAGTTTGTTGAACAGGCCAGCCGACAATGAGCAGTTCTTC
.	TRBV6-4	.	TRBJ1-1	CASSDSTGQSEAFF	TGTGCCAGCAGTGACTCGACGGGGCAATCTGAAGCTTTCTTT
.	TRBV12-3/TRBV12-4	few	TRBJ1-5	CASSLALMQPQHF	TGTGCCAGCAGTTTAGCGCTAATGCAGCCCCAGCATTTT
TRBD1	TRBV10-3	few	TRBJ2-5	CAISETGGLETQYF	TGTGCCATCAGTGAGACAGGGGGCTTGGAGACCCAGTACTTC
.	TRBV2	few	TRBJ2-1	CASNVEDPSSYNEQFF	TGTGCCAGCAATGTAGAAGACCCAAGCTCCTACAATGAGCAGTTCTTC
TRBD2	TRBV29-1	few	TRBJ2-3	CSVDPGTSLYTQYF	TGCAGCGTGGACCCCGGGACTAGCTTGTATACGCAGTATTTT
TRBD1	TRBV7-9	.	TRBJ2-1	CASSLSLGQGQGAFNEQFF	TGTGCCAGCAGCTTATCGCTCGGCCAAGGACAGGGGGCGTTTAATGAGCAGTTCTTC
.	TRBV12-3/TRBV12-4	few	TRBJ2-4	CASSLYGGVKNIQYF	TGTGCCAGCAGTTTGTATGGGGGTGTCAAAAACATTCAGTACTTC
TRBD1	TRBV27	.	TRBJ2-7	CASSLYAGQGDEQYF	TGTGCCAGCAGTTTATATGCCGGGCAGGGGGACGAGCAGTACTTC
TRBD1	TRBV30	.	TRBJ1-4	CAWDRVSNEKLFF	TGTGCCTGGGACAGGGTGTCCAATGAAAAACTGTTTTTT
.	TRBV20-1	few	TRBJ2-3	CSAIGLGTLPADTQYF	TGCAGTGCTATCGGTCTTGGAACCCTCCCCGCAGATACGCAGTATTTT
.	TRBV12-3/TRBV12-4	.	TRBJ2-5	CASSSLRRLETQYF	TGTGCCAGCAGTAGCCTCCGGAGGCTAGAGACCCAGTACTTC
.	TRBV20-1	few	TRBJ1-4	CSARDGYNEKLFF	TGCAGTGCTAGAGATGGTTATAATGAAAAACTGTTTTTT
TRBD2	TRBV7-6	many	TRBJ2-1	CASSWTSGGNEQFF	TGTGCCAGCAGTTGGACTAGCGGGGGAAATGAGCAGTTCTTC
.	TRBV18	.	TRBJ2-2	CATSYPGELFF	TGTGCCACCTCATACCCCGGGGAGCTGTTTTTT
.	TRBV5-1	few	TRBJ2-2	CASSSPRDSANTGELFF	TGCGCCAGCAGCTCGCCGCGGGACAGCGCGAACACCGGGGAGCTGTTTTTT